A selection of T cell receptor beta chains follows, all from one sample in a study of cytomegalovirus exposure and HLA in healthy donors. Libraries were prepared by immunoSEQ multiplex PCR; TCRdb keeps only in-frame clonotypes and omits some of them. The sample lists about 110,000 clones, 60% to 80% seen once, with about 0.8% in the top ten. The sequenced sample consisted of PBMCs. The source is a boy aged 10-17 years in good health and CMV-seronegative. Each CDR3 is given with its conserved first and last residue. Each record gives: D gene, J gene, V gene, clone size, CDR3 DNA, CDR3 protein. A D gene is named only where the DNA matches it firmly. Only some rows state a clone size, as once, few, many or a class for expanded clones.

d_gene: TRBD2
j_gene: TRBJ2-7
v_gene: TRBV7-3
abundance: NA
CDR3nt: TGTGCCAGCAGCATTAGCGGGGCCTACGAGCAGTACTTC
CDR3aa: CASSISGAYEQYF

d_gene: TRBD1
j_gene: TRBJ2-7
v_gene: TRBV6-1
abundance: NA
CDR3nt: TGTGCCAGCAGGTTGACAGGGTTTAGTTACGAGCAGTACTTC
CDR3aa: CASRLTGFSYEQYF

d_gene: NA
j_gene: TRBJ2-2
v_gene: TRBV5-1
abundance: once
CDR3nt: TGCGCCAGCAGCTGGTCAGGGGTGAACACCGGGGAGCTGTTTTTT
CDR3aa: CASSWSGVNTGELFF

d_gene: NA
j_gene: TRBJ1-6
v_gene: TRBV5-1
abundance: NA
CDR3nt: TGCGCCAGCAGCCCGGTTTACAGCTCCTATAATTCACCCCTCCACTTT
CDR3aa: CASSPVYSSYNSPLHF

d_gene: TRBD2
j_gene: TRBJ2-3
v_gene: TRBV30
abundance: NA
CDR3nt: TGTGCCTGGAGTGTAATAGCGGGAGGGCCCGCAGATACGCAGTATTTT
CDR3aa: CAWSVIAGGPADTQYF

d_gene: TRBD2
j_gene: TRBJ2-1
v_gene: TRBV6-4
abundance: NA
CDR3nt: TGTGCCAGCAGTGACCGTGCGGGAGAAATAAATGAGCAGTTCTTC
CDR3aa: CASSDRAGEINEQFF

d_gene: TRBD1
j_gene: TRBJ1-6
v_gene: TRBV7-2
abundance: NA
CDR3nt: TGTGCCAGCAGCACCCGGGACAGGGGGTCCTATAATTCACCCCTCCACTTT
CDR3aa: CASSTRDRGSYNSPLHF

d_gene: NA
j_gene: TRBJ2-7
v_gene: TRBV30
abundance: NA
CDR3nt: TGTGCCTGGAGTGTAGCGGTTAGCGAGCAGTACTTC
CDR3aa: CAWSVAVSEQYF

d_gene: TRBD1
j_gene: TRBJ1-2
v_gene: TRBV4-1
abundance: NA
CDR3nt: TGCGCCAGCAGCCTCAGGACAGGGGACGACTATGGCTACACCTTC
CDR3aa: CASSLRTGDDYGYTF

d_gene: TRBD1
j_gene: TRBJ2-2
v_gene: TRBV5-1
abundance: NA
CDR3nt: TGCGCCAGCAGCTCCCGACAGGGGTCTGGGGAGCTGTTTTTT
CDR3aa: CASSSRQGSGELFF